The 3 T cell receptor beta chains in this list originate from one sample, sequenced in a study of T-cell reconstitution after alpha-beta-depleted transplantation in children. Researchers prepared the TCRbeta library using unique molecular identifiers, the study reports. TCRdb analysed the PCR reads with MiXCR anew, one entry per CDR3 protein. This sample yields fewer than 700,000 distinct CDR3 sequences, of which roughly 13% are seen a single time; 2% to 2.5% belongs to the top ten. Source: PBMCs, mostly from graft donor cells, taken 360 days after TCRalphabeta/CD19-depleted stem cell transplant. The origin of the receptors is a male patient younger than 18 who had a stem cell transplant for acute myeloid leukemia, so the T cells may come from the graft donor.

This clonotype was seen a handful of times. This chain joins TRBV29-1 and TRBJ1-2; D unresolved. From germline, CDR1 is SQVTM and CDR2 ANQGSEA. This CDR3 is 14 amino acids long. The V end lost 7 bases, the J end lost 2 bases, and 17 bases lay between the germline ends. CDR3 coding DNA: TGCAGCGCCACCGTCTCGAACCACAACTATGGCTACACCTTC. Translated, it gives CSATVSNHNYGYTF.

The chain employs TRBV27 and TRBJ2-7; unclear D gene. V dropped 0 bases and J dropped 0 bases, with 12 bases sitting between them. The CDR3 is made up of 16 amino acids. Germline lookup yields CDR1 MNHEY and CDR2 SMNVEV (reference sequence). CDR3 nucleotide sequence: TGTGCCAGCAGTTTATCCTCAGGCAGTAACTCCTACGAGCAGTACTTC. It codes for CASSLSSGSNSYEQYF.

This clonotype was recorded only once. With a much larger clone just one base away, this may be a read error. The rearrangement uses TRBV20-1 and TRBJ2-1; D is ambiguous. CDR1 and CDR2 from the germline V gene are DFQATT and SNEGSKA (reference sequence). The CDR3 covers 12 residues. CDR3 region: CSPSEQFNEQFF. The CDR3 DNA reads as TGCAGTCCTAGTGAGCAATTCAATGAGCAGTTCTTC.